Presented here are 27 T cell receptor beta chains from one specimen sequenced in a study of CD8+ T cells in alopecia areata (dated by TCRdb to 2016 to 2019). The library was built by means of the immunoSEQ multiplex PCR assay. For TCR sequencing, RNA was extracted from every sample and reverse transcribed into cDNA to serve as template. TCRdb took over this immuneACCESS table, retaining in-frame rearrangements with V and J assigned. Such tables are incomplete; in checked studies, under half of the missing clones stem from an unresolved V gene, and the remainder is unexplained. For this sample there are roughly 180,000 clones; 40% to 65% appear just once. The ten largest clones take up 10% of the sample. Per the publication, the treatment or condition label means: oral pan-JAK inhibitor, 5-10 mg twice daily. The input for sequencing was CD8+ T cells sorted from blood, taken around week 53, from a patient treated with tofacitinib. All receptors come from a human donor with alopecia areata.

This clone was detected only a few times. CDR3 DNA sequence: TGTGCCAGCGGGGGGCAGTCCTACTATGGCTACACCTTC. Translating gives CASGGQSYYGYTF. J is TRBJ1-2 and V is TRBV19; possible D gene TRBD1, 6 bases. Germline CDR1 is LNHDA and CDR2 is SQIVND (reference sequence). The CDR3 contains 13 residues. V was clipped by 9 bases and J by 3 bases, with 14 bases between them.

This chain uses TRBV5-1 with TRBJ2-5, with D unclear. Germline V gene sequence: CDR1 SGHRS, CDR2 YFSETQ. V lost 4 bases and J 1 base, leaving 2 bases between the germline ends. The CDR3 length is 11 residues. CDR3 loop: CASSIQETQYF. CDR3 in DNA: TGCGCCAGCAGCATCCAAGAGACCCAGTACTTC.

This chain joins TRBV25-1 and TRBJ2-3, with a possible D match to TRBD2 (5 bases). CDR1 is MGHDK, CDR2 SYGVNS, per germline. V was clipped by 4 bases and J by 4 bases, with 12 bases between them. The CDR3 is 14 amino acids. The CDR3 sequence is CASSGQREPDTQYF. The CDR3 bases are TGTGCCAGCAGTGGTCAGAGGGAACCAGATACGCAGTATTTT.

The CDR3: CASSFFSGANVLTF. CDR3 nucleotide sequence: TGTGCCAGCAGTTTTTTCTCAGGGGCCAACGTCCTGACTTTC. This chain connects TRBV27 to TRBJ2-6; D unresolved. Looked up from germline, CDR1 is MNHEY and CDR2 is SMNVEV (reference sequence). V was shortened by 3 bases and J by 4 bases, with 7 bases between the two germline ends. CDR3 size: 14 residues. The full variable domain, with the rest looked up from reference TRBV27 and TRBJ2-6, is EAQVTQNPRYLITVTGKKLTVTCSQNMNHEYMSWYRQDPGLGLRQIYYSMNVEVTDKGDVPEGYKVSRKEKRNFPLILESPSPNQTSLYFCASSFFSGANVLTFGAGSRLTVL.

The chain couples TRBV13 to TRBJ2-7; D unclear. This CDR3 region has 12 residues. The germline CDR1 and CDR2 sequences are PRHDT and FYEKMQ (reference sequence). V shed 1 base and J shed 5 bases, with 6 bases lying between them. DNA of the CDR3: TGTGCCAGCAGCTTAGCCCCCAACGAGCAGTACTTC. Translated, it gives CASSLAPNEQYF.

This clone was detected a few times. The CDR3 DNA sequence: TGTGCCAGTAGTATGGAGGGGATTGGCAATCAGCCCCAGCATTTT. Protein: CASSMEGIGNQPQHF. The rearrangement joins TRBV19 to TRBJ1-5; a weak D match, TRBD1 (5 bases). The CDR3 runs 15 residues. The V gene's germline CDR1 is LNHDA and CDR2 SQIVND (reference sequence). Between the trimmed V and J ends, which lost 3 bases and 2 bases, there was a span of 11 bases.

This clone was seen ten or more times. The rearrangement links TRBV30 to TRBJ1-1; D is uncertain. Trimming took off 4 bases at V and 0 bases at J, with 9 bases between the two ends. CDR1 and CDR2 (germline): GTSNPN, SVGIG (reference sequence). The CDR3 is 13 residues long. CDR3 DNA sequence: TGTGCCTGGACCCGGGATGTGAACACTGAAGCTTTCTTT. Its protein product is CAWTRDVNTEAFF.

V usage is TRBV23-1 and J usage is TRBJ1-4; TRBD1 aligns across 7 bases. TRBV23-1 is designated an ORF whose function remains uncertain. J gave up 0 bases and V 2 bases, and 9 bases lay outside the gene matches. The CDR3 extends over 18 amino acids. CDR3 sequence: CASSQVRGQLTTNEKLFF. In nucleotides, the CDR3 is TGCGCCAGCAGTCAAGTCAGGGGACAGCTAACAACTAATGAAAAACTGTTTTTT.

The chain employs TRBV5-1 and TRBJ2-5; D unclear. The germline CDR1 and CDR2 sequences are SGHRS and YFSETQ. The CDR3 is 13 amino acids. The V end was cut by 3 bases, the J end by 5 bases, with 11 bases between. CDR3 DNA: TGCGCCAGCAGCTCCGACTTGGGGGAGACCCAGTACTTC. Amino acids: CASSSDLGETQYF.

CDR3 coding DNA: TGTGCCAGCAGCTTTAGGGCAGGGTCTGAAGCTTTCTTT. Translation gives CASSFRAGSEAFF. The gene calls are TRBV5-4 and TRBJ1-1; possibly TRBD1 for D (5 bases). The ends were cut back, 2 bases at V and 6 bases at J, with 11 bases in the middle. The germline V gene encodes CDR1 SGHNT and CDR2 YYREEE (reference sequence). CDR3 length equals 13 residues.

This clone was seen once. The chain is built from TRBV27 and TRBJ1-3; tentatively, D is TRBD1 (5 bases). The CDR3 runs to 14 residues. V lost 5 bases to trimming and J lost 4 bases, with 12 bases between them. Germline CDR1 is MNHEY and CDR2 is SMNVEV (reference sequence). CDR3 region: CASSPVTAGNTIYF. The DNA for the CDR3 is TGTGCCAGCAGTCCCGTGACAGCAGGAAACACCATATATTTT.

This clone was picked up a small number of times. The chain has TRBV9 and TRBJ2-3, with a possible D match to TRBD2 (6 bases). Germline V gives CDR1 SGDLS, CDR2 YYNGEE. CDR3 length: 16 amino acids. V gave up 0 bases and J gave up 1 base, with 12 bases separating them. The CDR3 nucleotides read TGTGCCAGCAGCGTAGAGGGGAGGCCACGCACAGATACGCAGTATTTT. It codes for CASSVEGRPRTDTQYF.

This clone was observed a few times. DNA for the CDR3: TGTGCCTGGAGTGTTAACCGTAAATCGAGCGGCTATGGCTACACCTTC. This encodes CAWSVNRKSSGYGYTF. The chain links TRBV30 to TRBJ1-2, with D uncertain. Germline CDR1 reads GTSNPN; CDR2 reads SVGIG (reference sequence). The CDR3 sequence is 16 residues long. V was shortened by 0 bases and J by 4 bases, with 18 bases between the two germline ends.

The chain employs TRBV7-9 and TRBJ2-5; TRBD1 matches at 10 bases. Per germline, CDR1 SEHNR and CDR2 FQNEAQ (reference sequence). The CDR3 extends over 17 amino acids. J lost 2 bases, V lost 4 bases, and 10 bases had no gene match. The CDR3 loop is CASSSEGQGTLQETQYF. The CDR3 coding sequence is TGTGCCAGCAGCTCTGAGGGACAGGGGACTTTGCAAGAGACCCAGTACTTC.

The chain joins TRBV15 to TRBJ2-5, with a possible D match to TRBD2 (6 bases). The end of the DNA fits TRBJ2-7 better, so the J call may be wrong. Germline-derived CDR1 and CDR2 are LNHNV and YYDKDF (reference sequence). The CDR3 runs to 15 residues. The CDR3 sequence: CATSRAGGITYEQYF. DNA for the CDR3: TGTGCCACCAGCAGAGCCGGGGGTATAACCTACGAGCAGTACTTC.

This chain connects TRBV5-6 to TRBJ1-2; a possible D gene is TRBD1 (5 bases). The ends were cut back, 0 bases at V and 1 base at J, with 10 bases in the middle. There are 15 residues in the CDR3. Per germline, CDR1 SGHDT and CDR2 YYEEEE. CDR3 sequence (DNA): TGTGCCAGCAGCTTGGCACGACAGCGTAACTATGGCTACACCTTC. It is translated as CASSLARQRNYGYTF.

A single count supports this clone. The V gene is TRBV14, the J gene TRBJ2-7; D is unclear. The V and J ends lost 1 base and 6 bases respectively, with 10 bases between them. Germline V gene data show CDR1 as SGHDN and CDR2 as FVKESK. CDR3 size: 13 residues. CDR3 DNA: TGTGCCAGCAGCCAAGTTCGGTGGGGCGAGCAGTACTTC. Translated: CASSQVRWGEQYF.

This clone has just a few counts. J is TRBJ1-5 and V is TRBV27, with D possibly TRBD1 on 6 matching bases. The germline V gene encodes CDR1 MNHEY and CDR2 SMNVEV (reference sequence). The ends were cut back, 4 bases at V and 2 bases at J, with 12 bases in the middle. The CDR3 spans 15 residues. CDR3 coding DNA: TGTGCCAGCAGTTCCGACAGGACCGGCAATCAGCCCCAGCATTTT. It is translated as CASSSDRTGNQPQHF.

The chain recombines TRBV7-2 with TRBJ2-5, with D uncertain. Germline V gives CDR1 SGHTA, CDR2 FQGNSA. V lost 1 base and J lost 9, with 9 bases in between. The CDR3 spans 12 residues. The CDR3 loop is CASSLGAGAQYF. The CDR3 nucleotides read TGTGCCAGCAGCTTAGGGGCTGGGGCCCAGTACTTC.

The V and J genes are TRBV20-1 and TRBJ1-1, with 8 bases that match TRBD1. Trimming cost V 6 bases and J 11 bases; bases outside gene matches: 8. From germline, CDR1 is DFQATT and CDR2 SNEGSKA (reference sequence). CDR3 size: 11 residues. The chain's CDR3 is CSAQDRVGAFF. CDR3 sequence (DNA): TGCAGTGCCCAGGACAGGGTGGGGGCTTTCTTT.

This clone was observed a single time. The J gene is TRBJ1-2, the V gene TRBV5-1; D ambiguous. V was shortened by 4 bases and J by 6 bases, with 13 bases between the two germline ends. This CDR3 is 13 amino acids long. The germline CDR1 and CDR2 sequences are SGHRS and YFSETQ. CDR3: CASSPGPEDGYTF. The CDR3 DNA sequence: TGCGCCAGCAGCCCCGGACCCGAGGATGGCTACACCTTC.

This clone has a handful of counts. The chain uses TRBV5-6 and TRBJ2-5; weak D call: TRBD1 (5 bases). Germline values: CDR1 SGHDT, CDR2 YYEEEE. Trimming pared 4 bases from V and 0 bases from J, leaving 10 bases between. The CDR3 length is 14 residues. The CDR3, as DNA: TGTGCCAGCAGCATCAGGGTATACCAAGAGACCCAGTACTTC. Its protein is CASSIRVYQETQYF. The full variable domain, rest sourced from reference TRBV5-6 and TRBJ2-5, is DAGVTQSPTHLIKTRGQQVTLRCSPKSGHDTVSWYQQALGQGPQFIFQYYEEEERQRGNFPDRFSGHQFPNYSSELNVNALLLGDSALYLCASSIRVYQETQYFGPGTRLLVL.

The V and J genes are TRBV13 and TRBJ2-7; D is tentatively TRBD1 or TRBD2 (7 bases each). Trimming stripped 5 bases from V and 2 bases from J, with 13 bases between. CDR3 length: 14 amino acids. The germline gives CDR1 PRHDT, CDR2 FYEKMQ (reference sequence). CDR3 residues: CASSQGGGPYEQYF. The CDR3, as DNA: TGTGCCAGCAGCCAGGGAGGGGGCCCCTACGAGCAGTACTTC.

This chain links TRBV7-9 with TRBJ1-1, with D unclear. V lost 7 bases, J lost 5 bases, and 14 bases lay in between. Germline-derived CDR1 and CDR2 are SEHNR and FQNEAQ (reference sequence). This CDR3 contains 13 residues. The CDR3 bases are TGTGCCAGCATCTACAGCGAACAGACTGAAGCTTTCTTT. Translation: CASIYSEQTEAFF.

V usage is TRBV4-1 and J usage is TRBJ1-2; D might be TRBD1 (6 bases). The CDR3 has 14 amino acids. CDR1 is MGHRA, CDR2 YSYEKL, per germline. Trimming left V 1 base short and J 2 bases short, with 8 bases between. The CDR3 spells CASSQGTGNYGYTF. CDR3 nucleotides: TGCGCCAGCAGCCAAGGAACAGGGAACTATGGCTACACCTTC.

The V gene is TRBV7-4, the J gene TRBJ2-1, with D perhaps matching TRBD1 or TRBD2 (6 bases each). Germline values: CDR1 SGHVT, CDR2 SQSDAQ. This CDR3 spans 15 amino acids. Trimming removed 5 bases from V and 10 bases from J, with 21 bases in between. DNA for the CDR3: TGTGCCAGCAGCCCCGCCGGGGGCAAACGAGAAGAGCAGTTCTTC. Translated, it gives CASSPAGGKREEQFF.

V gene TRBV4-2 combines with J gene TRBJ2-1; D not resolved. The germline V and J ends were trimmed by 1 base and 7 bases, with 5 bases remaining between them. CDR3 length equals 12 residues. The germline CDR1 and CDR2 sequences are LGHNA and YNFKEQ. The DNA of the CDR3 is TGTGCCAGCAGCCAAGTGGGGAATGAGCAGTTCTTC. Amino acids: CASSQVGNEQFF.